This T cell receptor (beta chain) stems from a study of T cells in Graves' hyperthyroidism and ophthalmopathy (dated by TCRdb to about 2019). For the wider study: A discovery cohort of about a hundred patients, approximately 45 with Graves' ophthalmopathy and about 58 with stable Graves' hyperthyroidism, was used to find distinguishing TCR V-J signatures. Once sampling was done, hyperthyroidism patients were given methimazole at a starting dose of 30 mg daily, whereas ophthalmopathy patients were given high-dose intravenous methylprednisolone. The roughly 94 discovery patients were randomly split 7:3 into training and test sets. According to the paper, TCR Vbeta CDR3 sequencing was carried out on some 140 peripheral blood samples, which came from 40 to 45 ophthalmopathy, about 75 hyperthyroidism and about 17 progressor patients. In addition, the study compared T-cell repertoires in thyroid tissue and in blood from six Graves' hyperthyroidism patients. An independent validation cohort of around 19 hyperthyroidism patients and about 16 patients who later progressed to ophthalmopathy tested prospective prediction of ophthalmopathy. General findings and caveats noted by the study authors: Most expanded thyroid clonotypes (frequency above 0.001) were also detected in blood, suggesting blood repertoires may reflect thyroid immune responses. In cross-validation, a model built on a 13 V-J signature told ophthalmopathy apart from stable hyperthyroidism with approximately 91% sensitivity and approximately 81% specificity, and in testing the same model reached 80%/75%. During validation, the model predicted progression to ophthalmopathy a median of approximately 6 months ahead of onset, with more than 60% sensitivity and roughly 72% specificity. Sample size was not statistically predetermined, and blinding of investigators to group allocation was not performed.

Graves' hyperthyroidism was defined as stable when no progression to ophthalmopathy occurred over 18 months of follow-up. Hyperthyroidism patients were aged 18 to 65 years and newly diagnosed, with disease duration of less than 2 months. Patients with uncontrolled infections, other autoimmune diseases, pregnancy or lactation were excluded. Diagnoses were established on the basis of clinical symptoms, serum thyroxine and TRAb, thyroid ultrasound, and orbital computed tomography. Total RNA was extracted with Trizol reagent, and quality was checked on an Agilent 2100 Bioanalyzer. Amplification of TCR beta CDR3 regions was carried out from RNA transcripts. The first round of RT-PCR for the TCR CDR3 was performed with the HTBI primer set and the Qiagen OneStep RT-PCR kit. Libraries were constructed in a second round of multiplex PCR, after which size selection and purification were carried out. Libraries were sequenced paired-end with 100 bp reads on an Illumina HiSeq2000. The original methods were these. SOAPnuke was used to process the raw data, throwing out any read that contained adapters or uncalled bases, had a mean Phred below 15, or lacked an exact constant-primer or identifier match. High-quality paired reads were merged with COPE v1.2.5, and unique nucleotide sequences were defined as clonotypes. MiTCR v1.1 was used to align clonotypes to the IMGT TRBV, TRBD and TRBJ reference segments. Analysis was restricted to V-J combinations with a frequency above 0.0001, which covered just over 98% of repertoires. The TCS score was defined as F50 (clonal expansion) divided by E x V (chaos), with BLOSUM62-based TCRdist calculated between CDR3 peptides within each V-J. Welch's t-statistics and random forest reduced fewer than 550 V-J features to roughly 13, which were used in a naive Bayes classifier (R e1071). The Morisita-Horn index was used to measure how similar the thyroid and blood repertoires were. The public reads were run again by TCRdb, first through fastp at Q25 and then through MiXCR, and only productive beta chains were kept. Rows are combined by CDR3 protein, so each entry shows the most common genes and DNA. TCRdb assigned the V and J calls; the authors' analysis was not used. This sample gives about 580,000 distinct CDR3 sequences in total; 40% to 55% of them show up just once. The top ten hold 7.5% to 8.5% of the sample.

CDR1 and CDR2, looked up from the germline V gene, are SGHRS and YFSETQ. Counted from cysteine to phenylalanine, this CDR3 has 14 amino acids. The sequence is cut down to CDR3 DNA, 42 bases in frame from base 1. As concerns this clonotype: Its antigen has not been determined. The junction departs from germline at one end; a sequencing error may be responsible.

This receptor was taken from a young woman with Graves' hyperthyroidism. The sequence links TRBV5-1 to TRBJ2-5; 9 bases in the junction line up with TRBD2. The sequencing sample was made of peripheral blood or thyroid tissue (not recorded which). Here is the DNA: TGCGCCGGCAGCTTGTTAGCGGGAGAAGAGACCCAGTACTTC. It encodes CAGSLLAGEETQYF.